Below, 2 T cell receptor beta chains from the same sample are listed, as sequenced in a study of T cell repertoires in cytomegalovirus infection. TCRdb re-called the reads with MiXCR, one entry per CDR3 protein. Altogether about 530,000 distinct CDR3 sequences are present, about 26% being singletons, with the ten largest covering about 13%. Sequencing was carried out using PBMCs. These receptors came from a human donor in good health (CMV status not recorded). Some clones in this sample may be carry-over from other donors' samples.

The genes are TRBV11-3 and TRBJ1-3; D is perhaps TRBD1 (5 bases). CDR1 and CDR2 from the germline V gene are SGHNT and YENEEA. Trimming cost V 0 bases and J 4 bases, with 10 bases left between them. The CDR3 runs 15 residues. CDR3 sequence reads: CASSLDGDEGNTIYF. The DNA of the CDR3 is TGTGCCAGCAGCTTAGATGGGGACGAAGGAAACACCATATATTTT.

This chain connects TRBV7-8 to TRBJ2-2; TRBD2 agrees at 7 bases. The germline CDR1 and CDR2 sequences are SGHVS and FQNEAQ. CDR3 length: 17 amino acids. With 1 base clipped from V and 6 bases from J, the junction kept 11 bases outside the gene matches. CDR3 DNA sequence: TGTGCCAGCAGCTTAGGGGTCTCGATAGCGGGCCCCGGGGAGCTGTTTTTT. It codes for CASSLGVSIAGPGELFF. The whole variable domain, remainder taken from reference TRBV7-8 and TRBJ2-2, is GAGVSQSPRYKVAKRGQDVALRCDPISGHVSLFWYQQALGQGPEFLTYFQNEAQLDKSGLPSDRFFAERPEGSVSTLKIQRTQQEDSAVYLCASSLGVSIAGPGELFFGEGSRLTVL.